This T cell receptor beta chain was profiled in a study of blood T cell repertoires in COVID-19. The length of the CDR3 is 14 residues. Produced via immunoSEQ multiplex PCR; TCRdb's table is partial and in-frame only. The sample has 25,000 to 30,000 clones; 89% are singletons. The sample was peripheral blood. V gene TRBV21-1 combines with J gene TRBJ1-5; TRBD1 reflects the table's D call only, with no check against the DNA. TRBV21-1 is a known pseudogene. The sequence derives from a human donor with acute or convalescent COVID-19. The donor label of this sample is uncertain. CDR3 in amino acids: CASAHTGYNQPQHF. The CDR3 DNA reads as TGTGCCAGCGCTCACACAGGGTACAATCAGCCCCAGCATTTT.